The sequence of this T cell receptor beta chain was determined in a study of spatial heterogeneity in lung cancer. Study details: Raw reads showed each unique TCR and UMI combination turning up more than ten times on average.

Time point in this sample: sample taken at primary tumor resection. Whole RNA came from tumor, nontumor lung or frozen PBMC and was sequenced without being sorted. Donation came from some 73 patients with untreated early-stage non-small cell lung cancer. Comment on this clonotype: Its cognate antigen is unknown. One junction end disagrees with the germline gene, perhaps due to a read error.

On each TCR cDNA molecule, a unique molecular identifier was present. TCRdb reprocessed the 5' RACE reads via MiXCR and lists one record per CDR3 protein. The sample has around 19,000 distinct CDR3 sequences, around 21% seen once. Germline CDR1 reads DFQATT; CDR2 reads SNEGSKA (reference sequence). The CDR3 extends over 15 amino acids. Study-wide points: TCRs found ubiquitously expanded in tumor appeared in blood more at resection than at follow-up.

The chain has TRBV20-1 and TRBJ2-1; D uncertain. The sequencing used PBMCs, collected at surgery. The sequence was obtained from a female donor with early-stage non-small cell lung cancer. CDR3 sequence: CSARDPQVGYNEQFF. The CDR3 nucleotides are TGCAGTGCTAGAGATCCCCAGGTAGGGTACAATGAGCAGTTCTTT.